The present entry profiles one TCR beta chain with its context. Original data processing: Nucleated cell counts were estimated from reference gene primer amplification. The assay was immunoSEQ multiplex PCR, and TCRdb's table has in-frame clones only and misses some. V and J calls and clone size are those listed in that table; D and trimming were worked out from the DNA. Here the sample spans about 210,000 clones, roughly 87% being singletons. This sample stems from a study of blood T cell repertoires in COVID-19. CDR1 is SNHLY and CDR2 is FYNNEI in the germline V gene. Trimming shortened V by 2 bases and J by 5 bases, and 4 bases separated the two germline ends. This CDR3 contains 11 residues.

What was sequenced was PBMCs or T cells enriched from blood (not recorded which). This chain uses TRBV2 with TRBJ2-7; no reliable D call. The sequence derives from a man aged 18 to 29 with acute COVID-19. In DNA form, the CDR3 reads TGTGCCAGCAGTGAATTTAACGAGCAGTACTTC. Translating gives CASSEFNEQYF.